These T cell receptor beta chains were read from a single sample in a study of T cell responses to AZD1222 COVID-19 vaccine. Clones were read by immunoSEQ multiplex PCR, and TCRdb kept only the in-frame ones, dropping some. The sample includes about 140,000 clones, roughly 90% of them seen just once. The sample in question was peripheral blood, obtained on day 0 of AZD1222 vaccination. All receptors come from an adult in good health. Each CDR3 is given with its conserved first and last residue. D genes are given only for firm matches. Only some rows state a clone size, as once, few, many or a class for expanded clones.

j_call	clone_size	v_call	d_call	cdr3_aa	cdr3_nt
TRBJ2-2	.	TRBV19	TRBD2	CASSPPGLVITGELFF	TGTGCCAGTAGTCCGCCGGGACTAGTGATTACCGGGGAGCTGTTTTTT
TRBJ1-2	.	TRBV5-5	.	CASSFGLGNGYTF	TGTGCCAGCAGCTTTGGATTGGGGAATGGCTACACCTTC
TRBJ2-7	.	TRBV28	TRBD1	CASSYSGTGGSYEQYF	TGTGCCAGCAGCTACTCCGGGACAGGGGGCTCCTACGAGCAGTACTTC
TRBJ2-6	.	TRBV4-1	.	CASSQETGSGANVLTF	TGCGCCAGCAGCCAAGAGACGGGCTCTGGGGCCAACGTCCTGACTTTC
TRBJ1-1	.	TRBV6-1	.	CASSEERDRPEAFF	TGTGCCAGCAGTGAAGAACGAGACAGGCCTGAAGCTTTCTTT
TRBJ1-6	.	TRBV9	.	CASSAPTDNSPLHF	TGTGCCAGCAGCGCCCCTACCGATAATTCACCCCTCCACTTT
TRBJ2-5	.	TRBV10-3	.	CAISDGGPGTQYF	TGTGCCATCAGTGATGGGGGCCCCGGGACCCAGTACTTC
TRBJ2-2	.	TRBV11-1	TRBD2	CASRRLARNTGELFF	TGTGCCAGCAGGCGACTAGCGCGGAACACCGGGGAGCTGTTTTTT
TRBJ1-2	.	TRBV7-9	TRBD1	CASSAGGGYGYTF	TGTGCCAGCAGCGCAGGGGGCGGCTATGGCTACACCTTC
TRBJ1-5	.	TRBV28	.	CASVVRTLGNQPQHF	TGTGCCAGCGTAGTAAGGACCCTGGGCAATCAGCCCCAGCATTTT
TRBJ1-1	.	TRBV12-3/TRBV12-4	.	CASSLALRAEAFF	TGTGCCAGCAGTTTAGCGCTCAGGGCTGAAGCTTTCTTT
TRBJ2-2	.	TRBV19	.	CASRFFGDTGELFF	TGTGCCAGTAGGTTTTTCGGGGACACCGGGGAGCTGTTTTTT
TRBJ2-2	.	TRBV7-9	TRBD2	CASSRMSGGGTGELFF	TGTGCCAGCAGCCGCATGAGCGGGGGGGGAACCGGGGAGCTGTTTTTT
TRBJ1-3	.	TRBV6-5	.	CASRSVVSGNTIYF	TGTGCCAGCAGGAGCGTAGTGTCTGGAAACACCATATATTTT
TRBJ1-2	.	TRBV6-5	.	CASQDVLKGYTF	TGTGCCAGCCAAGATGTCTTGAAGGGCTACACCTTC
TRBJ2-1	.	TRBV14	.	CASSQYFGSSYNEQFF	TGTGCCAGCAGCCAATACTTCGGAAGCTCCTACAATGAGCAGTTCTTC
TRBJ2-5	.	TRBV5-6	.	CASSLSGWNQETQYF	TGTGCCAGCAGCTTGTCAGGGTGGAATCAAGAGACCCAGTACTTC
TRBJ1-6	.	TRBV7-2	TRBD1	CASSLTGVGSPLHF	TGTGCCAGCAGCCTGACAGGGGTCGGGTCACCCCTCCACTTT
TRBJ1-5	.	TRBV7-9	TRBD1	CASSFGTGGLGQPQHF	TGTGCCAGCAGCTTCGGGACAGGGGGCTTAGGACAGCCCCAGCATTTT
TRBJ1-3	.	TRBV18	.	CASSPTGDPGNTIYF	TGTGCCAGCTCACCAACGGGGGACCCAGGAAACACCATATATTTT
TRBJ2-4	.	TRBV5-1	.	CASSLGGDKNIQYF	TGCGCCAGCAGCTTGGGAGGGGACAAAAACATTCAGTACTTC
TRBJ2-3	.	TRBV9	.	CASSLNTFGDTQYF	TGTGCCAGCAGCCTAAACACCTTCGGCGATACGCAGTATTTT
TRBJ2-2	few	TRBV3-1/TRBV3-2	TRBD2	CASSKTSGYTGELFF	TGTGCCAGCAGCAAGACTAGCGGATACACCGGGGAGCTGTTTTTT
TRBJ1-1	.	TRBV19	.	CASSGGPKGTEAFF	TGTGCCAGTAGTGGGGGACCGAAGGGCACTGAAGCTTTCTTT
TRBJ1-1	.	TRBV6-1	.	CASSERSRGGTEAFF	TGTGCCAGCAGTGAACGTAGCAGGGGTGGCACTGAAGCTTTCTTT
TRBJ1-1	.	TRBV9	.	CASSVATEAFF	TGTGCCAGCAGCGTAGCCACTGAAGCTTTCTTT
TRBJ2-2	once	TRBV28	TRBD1	CASSLSTGGGTGELFF	TGTGCCAGCAGTTTATCCACAGGGGGAGGAACCGGGGAGCTGTTTTTT
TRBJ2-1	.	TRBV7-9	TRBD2	CASSFWRGANNEQFF	TGTGCCAGCAGCTTTTGGCGGGGGGCGAACAATGAGCAGTTCTTC
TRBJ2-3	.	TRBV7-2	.	CASSQRGGDTQYF	TGTGCCAGCAGCCAAAGGGGCGGGGATACGCAGTATTTT
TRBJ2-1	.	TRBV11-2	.	CASSLVTSPYNEQFF	TGTGCCAGCAGCTTAGTTACTAGCCCCTACAATGAGCAGTTCTTC
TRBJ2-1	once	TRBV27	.	CASSSYGSIYNEQFF	TGTGCCAGCAGTTCTTATGGATCTATTTACAATGAGCAGTTCTTC
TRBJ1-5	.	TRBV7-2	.	CASSFRGQQPQHF	TGTGCCAGCAGCTTCCGGGGACAACAGCCCCAGCATTTT
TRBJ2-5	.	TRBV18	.	CASSGREQETQYF	TGTGCCAGCTCAGGAAGGGAACAAGAGACCCAGTACTTC
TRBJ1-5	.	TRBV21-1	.	CASSKALWPVERPQHF	TGTGCCAGCAGCAAAGCGCTTTGGCCAGTTGAGCGGCCCCAGCATTTT
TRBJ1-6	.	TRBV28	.	CASSYRSSPLHF	TGTGCCAGCAGTTACCGAAGTTCACCCCTCCACTTT
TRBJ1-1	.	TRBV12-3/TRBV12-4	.	CASSPFLGTEAFF	TGTGCCAGCAGCCCTTTTTTAGGCACTGAAGCTTTCTTT
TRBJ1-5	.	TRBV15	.	CATSREWGASNQPQHF	TGTGCCACCAGCAGAGAATGGGGGGCTAGCAATCAGCCCCAGCATTTT
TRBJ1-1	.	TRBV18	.	CASSGMMEGTAFF	TGTGCCAGCTCAGGGATGATGGAGGGGACCGCTTTCTTT
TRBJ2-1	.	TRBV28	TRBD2	CASTQREPNNEQFF	TGTGCCAGCACCCAGCGGGAACCGAACAATGAGCAGTTCTTC
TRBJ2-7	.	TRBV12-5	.	CASGLWRGGGEQYF	TGTGCTAGTGGTCTTTGGAGGGGGGGAGGTGAGCAGTACTTC
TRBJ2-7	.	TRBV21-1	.	CASSKEMERWPYEQYF	TGTGCCAGCAGCAAAGAGATGGAACGATGGCCATACGAGCAGTACTTC
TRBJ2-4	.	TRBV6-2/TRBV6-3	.	CASSPRLGFAYF	TGTGCCAGCAGTCCAAGGCTCGGATTCGCGTACTTC
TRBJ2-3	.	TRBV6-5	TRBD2	CASNRLAGADTQYF	TGTGCCAGCAACAGACTAGCGGGAGCAGATACGCAGTATTTT
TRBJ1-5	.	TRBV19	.	CASSISFSNQPQHF	TGTGCCAGTAGTATAAGCTTTAGCAATCAGCCCCAGCATTTT
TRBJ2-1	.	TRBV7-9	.	CASSSRASARINNEQFF	TGTGCCAGCAGCTCTCGGGCTAGCGCACGAATAAACAATGAGCAGTTCTTC
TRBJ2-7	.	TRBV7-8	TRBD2	CASSLLGLAGVGEQYF	TGTGCCAGCAGCTTATTGGGTCTAGCGGGAGTTGGCGAGCAGTACTTC
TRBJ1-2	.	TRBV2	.	CASRTPPDLDGYTF	TGTGCCAGCCGTACCCCACCGGACCTGGATGGCTACACCTTC
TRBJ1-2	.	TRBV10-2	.	CASSAWQTDGYTF	TGCGCCAGCAGCGCTTGGCAGACCGATGGCTACACCTTC
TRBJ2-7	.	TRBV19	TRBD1	CASRLTGGNYEQYF	TGTGCCAGTAGACTCACAGGGGGCAACTACGAGCAGTACTTC
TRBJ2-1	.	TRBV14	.	CASSHPVGVDNEQFF	TGTGCCAGCAGCCACCCCGTTGGGGTTGACAATGAGCAGTTCTTC
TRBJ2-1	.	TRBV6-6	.	CASSPEPTAYNEQFF	TGTGCCAGCAGCCCCGAGCCGACAGCTTACAATGAGCAGTTCTTC
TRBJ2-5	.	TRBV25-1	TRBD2	CASSDKGSFGRETQYF	TGTGCCAGCAGTGATAAGGGGAGCTTCGGGAGGGAGACCCAGTACTTC
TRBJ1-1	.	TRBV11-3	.	CASSLAGGSEAFF	TGTGCCAGCAGCTTAGCCGGGGGTTCTGAAGCTTTCTTT
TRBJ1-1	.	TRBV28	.	CASSPGTSNTEAFF	TGTGCCAGCAGCCCAGGGACATCGAACACTGAAGCTTTCTTT